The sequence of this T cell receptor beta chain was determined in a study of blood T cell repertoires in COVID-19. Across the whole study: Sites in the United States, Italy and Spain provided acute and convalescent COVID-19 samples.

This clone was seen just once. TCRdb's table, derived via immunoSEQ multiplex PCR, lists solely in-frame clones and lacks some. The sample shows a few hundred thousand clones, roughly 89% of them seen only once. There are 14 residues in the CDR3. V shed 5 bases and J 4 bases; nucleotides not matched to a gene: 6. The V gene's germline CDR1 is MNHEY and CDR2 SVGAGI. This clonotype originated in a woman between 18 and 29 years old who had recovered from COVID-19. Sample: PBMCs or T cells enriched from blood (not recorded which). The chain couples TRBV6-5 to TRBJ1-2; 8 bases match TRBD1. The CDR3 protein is CASSRGQGIYGYTF. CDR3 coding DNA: TGTGCCAGCAGTCGAGGACAGGGAATCTATGGCTACACCTTC.